These 9 T cell receptor beta chains originate from one sample sequenced in a study of T cell repertoires in cytomegalovirus infection. TCRdb re-called the reads with MiXCR, one entry per CDR3 protein. The profile shows roughly 920,000 distinct CDR3 sequences, under 40% of them singletons. No antigen has been identified for these receptors. The source was cultured CD8+ T cells from PBMCs, collected from culture after CMV antigen stimulation. The receptors come from a human donor in good health (CMV status not recorded). Some clones in this sample may be carry-over from other donors' samples.

This clonotype was seen ten or more times. The rearrangement joins TRBV7-6 to TRBJ2-2; the D gene is possibly TRBD1 (6 bases). This CDR3 contains 19 residues. Germline CDR1 SGHVS, CDR2 FNYEAQ. Trimming took off 3 bases at V and 2 bases at J, with 22 bases between the two ends. The CDR3: CASSLPGAPTISNTGELFF. The CDR3 DNA is TGTGCCAGCAGCTTGCCAGGGGCCCCAACCATTTCTAACACCGGGGAGCTGTTTTTT.

This clonotype was counted between two and nine times. V usage is TRBV27 and J usage is TRBJ2-7; 7 bases are a match to TRBD1. The CDR3 covers 16 residues. Unmatched junction bases numbered 13, after V lost 8 bases and J lost 0 bases. CDR1 MNHEY and CDR2 SMNVEV come from the germline V gene (reference sequence). CDR3 DNA sequence: TGTGCCAGCCGTATCTCAATGGACAGGATCTCCTACGAGCAGTACTTC. This sequence encodes CASRISMDRISYEQYF.

This clonotype was observed a few times. J is TRBJ2-1 and V is TRBV7-4; weak D call: TRBD2 (7 bases). V was shortened by 5 bases and J by 8 bases, with 22 bases between the two germline ends. This CDR3 has 16 amino acids. Per the germline V gene, CDR1 is SGHVT and CDR2 is SQSDAQ. CDR3 DNA sequence: TGTGCCAGCAGCCTGGCGGGGGCTAGCTTGACAGATGAGCAGTTCTTC. Translated: CASSLAGASLTDEQFF.

The gene calls are TRBV5-5 and TRBJ2-2, with 10 bases identical to TRBD1. Trimming took 5 bases from V and 4 from J; bases not matched to a gene: 11. Per germline, CDR1 SGHKS and CDR2 YYEKEE (reference sequence). The CDR3 consists of 17 residues. The CDR3 is CASSSDRGDYSTGELFF. The CDR3 DNA reads TGTGCCAGCAGTTCGGACAGGGGGGACTACTCCACCGGGGAGCTGTTTTTT.

The chain links TRBV7-6 to TRBJ2-7; 11 bases match TRBD2. CDR3 length: 17 amino acids. CDR1 is SGHVS and CDR2 is FNYEAQ in the germline V gene. With V trimmed by 4 bases and J by 0 bases, 8 bases remained unmatched. CDR3 bases: TGTGCCAGCAGCTCTGCCCTAGGACTAGCGGGCTCCTACGAGCAGTACTTC. Protein sequence: CASSSALGLAGSYEQYF.

DNA for the CDR3: TGCGCCAGCAGCCAAGATAACCCGCTCCGCCGGACAGGGAGCACAGATACGCAGTATTTT. This translates into CASSQDNPLRRTGSTDTQYF. The chain combines TRBV4-3 with TRBJ2-3, with TRBD1 identical over 8 bases. V lost 0 bases to trimming and J lost 0 bases; unmatched junction nucleotides: 14. Germline V gene lookup returns CDR1 LGHNA and CDR2 YSLEER. The CDR3 has 20 amino acids.

The table lists this clonotype with many counts. V is TRBV7-8 and J is TRBJ1-1; unclear D gene. Trimming removed 7 bases at V and 7 bases at J, with 19 bases between. Germline-derived CDR1 and CDR2 are SGHVS and FQNEAQ. This CDR3 contains 14 residues. The CDR3 DNA reads as TGTGCCAGCACCCCTACCTGGGGAGGGATTGAAGCTTTCTTT. This codes for CASTPTWGGIEAFF.

This clonotype was detected a few times. The V call is TRBV28, the J call TRBJ1-5, with D hard to call. The CDR3 is 16 residues long. Germline V gene lookup returns CDR1 MDHEN and CDR2 SYDVKM. Between the trimmed V and J ends, which lost 4 bases and 0 bases, there was a span of 13 bases. The CDR3 loop reads CASSSDVHDSNQPQHF. CDR3 DNA: TGTGCCAGCAGTTCGGACGTCCACGATAGCAATCAGCCCCAGCATTTT.

This clonotype has at least ten counts. The chain combines TRBV7-6 with TRBJ1-6; D is unresolved. V gave up 2 bases and J gave up 7 bases, with 12 bases separating them. The germline V gene has CDR1 SGHVS and CDR2 FNYEAQ. The CDR3 contains 15 residues. The CDR3 region is CASSLRVLDNSPLHF. DNA of the CDR3: TGTGCCAGCAGCTTAAGAGTTCTCGACAATTCACCCCTCCACTTT.